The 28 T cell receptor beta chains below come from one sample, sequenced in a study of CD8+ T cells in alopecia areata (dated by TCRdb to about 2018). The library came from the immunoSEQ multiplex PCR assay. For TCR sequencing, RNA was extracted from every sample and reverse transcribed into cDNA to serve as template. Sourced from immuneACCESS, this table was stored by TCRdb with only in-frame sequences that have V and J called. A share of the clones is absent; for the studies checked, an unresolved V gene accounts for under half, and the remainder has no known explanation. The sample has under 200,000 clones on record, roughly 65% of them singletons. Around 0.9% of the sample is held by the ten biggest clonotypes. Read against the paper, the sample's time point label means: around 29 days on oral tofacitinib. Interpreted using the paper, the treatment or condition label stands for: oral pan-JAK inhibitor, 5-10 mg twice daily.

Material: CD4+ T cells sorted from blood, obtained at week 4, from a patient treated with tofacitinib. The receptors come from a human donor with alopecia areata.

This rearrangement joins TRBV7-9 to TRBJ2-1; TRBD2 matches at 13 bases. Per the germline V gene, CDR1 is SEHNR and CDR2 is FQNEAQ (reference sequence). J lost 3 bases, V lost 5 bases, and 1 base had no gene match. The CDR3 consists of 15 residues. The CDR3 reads CASSRTSGGYNEQFF. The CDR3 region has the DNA TGTGCCAGCAGCCGGACTAGCGGGGGCTACAATGAGCAGTTCTTC.

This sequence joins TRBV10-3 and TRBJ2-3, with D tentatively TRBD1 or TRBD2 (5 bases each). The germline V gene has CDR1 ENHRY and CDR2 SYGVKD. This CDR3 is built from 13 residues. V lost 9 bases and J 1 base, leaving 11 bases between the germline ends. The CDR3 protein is CAIGTKGTDTQYF. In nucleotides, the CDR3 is TGTGCCATTGGGACGAAGGGCACAGATACGCAGTATTTT.

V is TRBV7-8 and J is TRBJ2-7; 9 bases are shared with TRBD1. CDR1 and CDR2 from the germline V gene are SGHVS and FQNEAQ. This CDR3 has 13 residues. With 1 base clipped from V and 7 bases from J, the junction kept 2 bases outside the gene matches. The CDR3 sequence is CASSLGQGEEQYF. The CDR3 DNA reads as TGTGCCAGCAGCTTAGGACAGGGGGAGGAGCAGTACTTC.

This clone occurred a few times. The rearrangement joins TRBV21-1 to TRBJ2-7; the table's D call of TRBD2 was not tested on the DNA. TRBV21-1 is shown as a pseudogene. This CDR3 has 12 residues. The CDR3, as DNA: TGTGCCAGCAGCGGGGGGAAATACGAGCAGTACTTC. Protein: CASSGGKYEQYF.

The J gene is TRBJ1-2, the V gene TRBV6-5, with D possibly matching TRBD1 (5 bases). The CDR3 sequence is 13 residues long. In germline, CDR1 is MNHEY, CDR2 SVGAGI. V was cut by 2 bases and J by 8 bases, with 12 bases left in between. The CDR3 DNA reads TGTGCCAGCAGTTACCCAGGTCGGGGGGGCTACACCTTC. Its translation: CASSYPGRGGYTF.

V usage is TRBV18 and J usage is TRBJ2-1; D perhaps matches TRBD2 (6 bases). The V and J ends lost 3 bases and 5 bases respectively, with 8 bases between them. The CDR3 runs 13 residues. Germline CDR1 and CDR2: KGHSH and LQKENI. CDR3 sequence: CASSPGGNNEQFF. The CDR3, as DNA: TGTGCCAGCTCACCGGGCGGGAACAATGAGCAGTTCTTC. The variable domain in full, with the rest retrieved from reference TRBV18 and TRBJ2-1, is NAGVMQNPRHLVRRRGQEARLRCSPMKGHSHVYWYRQLPEEGLKFMVYLQKENIIDESGMPKERFSAEFPKEGPSILRIQQVVRGDSAAYFCASSPGGNNEQFFGPGTRLTVL.

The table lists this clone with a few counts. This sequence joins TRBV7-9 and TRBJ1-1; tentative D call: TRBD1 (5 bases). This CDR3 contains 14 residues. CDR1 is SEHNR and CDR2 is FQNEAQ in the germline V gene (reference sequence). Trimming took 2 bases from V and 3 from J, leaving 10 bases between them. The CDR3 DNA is TGTGCCAGCAGCTTACTTGGCAGGGACACTGAAGCTTTCTTT. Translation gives CASSLLGRDTEAFF.

The CDR3, as DNA: TGTGCCAGCAGAAGTGTGGCCTACGAGCAGTACTTC. This sequence encodes CASRSVAYEQYF. The chain uses TRBV7-2 and TRBJ2-7; no clear D. V shed 6 bases and J shed 2 bases, with 8 bases lying between them. CDR1 and CDR2 from the germline V gene are SGHTA and FQGNSA. CDR3 length: 12 amino acids.

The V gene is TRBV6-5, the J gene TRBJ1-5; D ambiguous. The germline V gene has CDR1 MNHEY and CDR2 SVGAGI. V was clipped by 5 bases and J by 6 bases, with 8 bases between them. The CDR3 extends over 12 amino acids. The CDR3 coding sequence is TGTGCCAGCAGTCCGGTGGGTCAGCCCCAGCATTTT. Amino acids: CASSPVGQPQHF.

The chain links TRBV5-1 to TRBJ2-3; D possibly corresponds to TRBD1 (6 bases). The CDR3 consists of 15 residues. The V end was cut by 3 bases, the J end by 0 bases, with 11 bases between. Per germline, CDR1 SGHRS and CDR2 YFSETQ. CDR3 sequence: CASSWATGSTDTQYF. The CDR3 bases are TGCGCCAGCAGCTGGGCGACAGGTAGCACAGATACGCAGTATTTT. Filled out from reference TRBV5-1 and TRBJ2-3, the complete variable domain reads KAGVTQTPRYLIKTRGQQVTLSCSPISGHRSVSWYQQTPGQGLQFLFEYFSETQRNKGNFPGRFSGRQFSNSRSEMNVSTLELGDSALYLCASSWATGSTDTQYFGPGTRLTVL.

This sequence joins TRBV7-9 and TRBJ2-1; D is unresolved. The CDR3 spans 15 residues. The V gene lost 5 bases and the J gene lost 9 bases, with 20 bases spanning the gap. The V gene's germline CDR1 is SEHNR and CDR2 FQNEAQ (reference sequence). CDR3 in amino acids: CASSLPGFSGAEQFF. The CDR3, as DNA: TGTGCCAGCAGCCTCCCCGGGTTTTCGGGTGCTGAGCAGTTCTTC.

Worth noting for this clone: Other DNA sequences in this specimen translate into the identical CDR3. The CDR3: CASSVAGMNTEAFF. The DNA of the CDR3 is TGTGCCAGCAGCGTAGCAGGGATGAACACTGAAGCTTTCTTT. V gene TRBV9 combines with J gene TRBJ1-1; possibly TRBD1 for D (5 bases). The germline gives CDR1 SGDLS, CDR2 YYNGEE. With 0 bases removed from V and 0 bases from J, the gap between germline ends came to 6 bases. This CDR3 has 14 amino acids.

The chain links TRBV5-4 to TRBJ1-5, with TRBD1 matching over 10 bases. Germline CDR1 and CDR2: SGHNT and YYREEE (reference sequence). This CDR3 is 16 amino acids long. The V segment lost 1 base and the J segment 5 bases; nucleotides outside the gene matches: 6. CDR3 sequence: CASSLWGQGYDQPQHF. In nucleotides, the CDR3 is TGTGCCAGCAGCTTGTGGGGACAGGGGTACGATCAGCCCCAGCATTTT. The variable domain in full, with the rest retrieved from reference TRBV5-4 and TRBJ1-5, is ETGVTQSPTHLIKTRGQQVTLRCSSQSGHNTVSWYQQALGQGPQFIFQYYREEENGRGNFPPRFSGLQFPNYSSELNVNALELDDSALYLCASSLWGQGYDQPQHFGDGTRLSIL.

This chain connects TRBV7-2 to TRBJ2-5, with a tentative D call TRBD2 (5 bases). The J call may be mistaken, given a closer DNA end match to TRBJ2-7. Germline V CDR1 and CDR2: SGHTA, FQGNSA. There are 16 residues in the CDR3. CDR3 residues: CASSLQPGVTTYEQYF. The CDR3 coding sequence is TGTGCCAGCAGCCTACAACCCGGGGTGACTACCTACGAGCAGTACTTC.

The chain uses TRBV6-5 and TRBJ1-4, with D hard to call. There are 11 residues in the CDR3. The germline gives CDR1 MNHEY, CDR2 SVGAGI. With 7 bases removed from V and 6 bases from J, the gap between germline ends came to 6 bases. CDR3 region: CASKFYEKLFF. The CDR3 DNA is TGTGCCAGCAAATTCTATGAAAAACTGTTTTTT.

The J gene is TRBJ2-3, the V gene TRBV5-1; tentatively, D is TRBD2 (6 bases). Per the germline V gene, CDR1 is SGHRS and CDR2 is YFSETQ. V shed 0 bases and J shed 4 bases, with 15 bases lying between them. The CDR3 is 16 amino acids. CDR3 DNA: TGCGCCAGCAGCTTGGCCGTGGAGGGACGAGCAGATACGCAGTATTTT. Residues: CASSLAVEGRADTQYF.

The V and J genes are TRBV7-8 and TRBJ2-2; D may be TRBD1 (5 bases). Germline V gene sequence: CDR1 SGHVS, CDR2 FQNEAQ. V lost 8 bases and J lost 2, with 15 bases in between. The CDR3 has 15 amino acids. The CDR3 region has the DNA TGTGCCAGCTCGTTGGGGCGAGCAAACACCGGGGAGCTGTTTTTT. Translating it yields CASSLGRANTGELFF.

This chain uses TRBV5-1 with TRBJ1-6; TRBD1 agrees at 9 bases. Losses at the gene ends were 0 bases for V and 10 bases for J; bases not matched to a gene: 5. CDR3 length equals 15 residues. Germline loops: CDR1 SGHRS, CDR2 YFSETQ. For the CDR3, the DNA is TGCGCCAGCAGCTTGGCTGGGACAGGGAGGTCACCCCTCCACTTT. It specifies CASSLAGTGRSPLHF.

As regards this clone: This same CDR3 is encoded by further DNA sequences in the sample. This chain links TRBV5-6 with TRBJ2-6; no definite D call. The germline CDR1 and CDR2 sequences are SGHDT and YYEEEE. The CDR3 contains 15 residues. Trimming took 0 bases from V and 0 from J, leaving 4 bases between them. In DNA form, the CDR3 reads TGTGCCAGCAGCTTGGGGCTCTCTGGGGCCAACGTCCTGACTTTC. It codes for CASSLGLSGANVLTF.

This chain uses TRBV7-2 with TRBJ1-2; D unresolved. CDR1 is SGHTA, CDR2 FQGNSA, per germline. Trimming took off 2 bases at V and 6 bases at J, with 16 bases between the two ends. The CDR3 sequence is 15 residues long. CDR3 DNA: TGTGCCAGCAGCTTAAGCGGATGGGGAGGTAATGGCTACACCTTC. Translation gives CASSLSGWGGNGYTF.

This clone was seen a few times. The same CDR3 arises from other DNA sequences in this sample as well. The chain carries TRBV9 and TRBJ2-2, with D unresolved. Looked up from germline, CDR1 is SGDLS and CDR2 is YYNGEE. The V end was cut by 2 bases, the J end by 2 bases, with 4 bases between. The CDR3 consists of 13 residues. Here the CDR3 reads CASSVDNTGELFF. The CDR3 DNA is TGTGCCAGCAGCGTGGATAACACCGGGGAGCTGTTTTTT.

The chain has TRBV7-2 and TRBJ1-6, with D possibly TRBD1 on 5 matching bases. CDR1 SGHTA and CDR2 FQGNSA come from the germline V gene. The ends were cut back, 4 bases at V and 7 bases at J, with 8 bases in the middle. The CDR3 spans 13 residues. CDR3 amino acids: CASSYRQNSPLHF. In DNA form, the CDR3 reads TGTGCCAGCAGCTACCGACAGAATTCACCCCTCCACTTT.

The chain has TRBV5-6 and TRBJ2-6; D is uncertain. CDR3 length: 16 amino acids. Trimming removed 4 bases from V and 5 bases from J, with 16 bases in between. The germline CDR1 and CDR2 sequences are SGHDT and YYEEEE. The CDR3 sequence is CASSTSTGRWANVLTF. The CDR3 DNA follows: TGTGCCAGCAGCACATCTACTGGCCGGTGGGCCAACGTCCTGACTTTC.

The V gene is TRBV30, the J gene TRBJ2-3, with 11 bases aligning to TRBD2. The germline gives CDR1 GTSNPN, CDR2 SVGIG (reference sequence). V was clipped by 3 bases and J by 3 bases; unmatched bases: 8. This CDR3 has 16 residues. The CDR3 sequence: CAWSPEGLAATDTQYF. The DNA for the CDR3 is TGTGCCTGGAGCCCCGAGGGACTAGCGGCGACAGATACGCAGTATTTT.

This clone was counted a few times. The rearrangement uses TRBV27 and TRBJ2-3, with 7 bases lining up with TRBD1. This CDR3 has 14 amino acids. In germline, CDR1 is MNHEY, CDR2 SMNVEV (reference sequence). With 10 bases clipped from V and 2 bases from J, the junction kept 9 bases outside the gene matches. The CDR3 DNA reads TGTGCCACTCAGGTAGACAGGGCCACAGATACGCAGTATTTT. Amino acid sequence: CATQVDRATDTQYF.

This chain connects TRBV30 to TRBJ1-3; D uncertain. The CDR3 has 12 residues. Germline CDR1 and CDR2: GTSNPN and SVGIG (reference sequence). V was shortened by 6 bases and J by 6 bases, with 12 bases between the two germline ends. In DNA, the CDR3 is TGTGCCTGCGTGGGAATGGAAAACACCATATATTTT. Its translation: CACVGMENTIYF.

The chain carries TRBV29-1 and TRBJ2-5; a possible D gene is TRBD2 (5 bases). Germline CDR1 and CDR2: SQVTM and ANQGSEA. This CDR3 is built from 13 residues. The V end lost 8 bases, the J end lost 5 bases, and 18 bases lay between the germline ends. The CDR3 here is CSLGEGIYETQYF. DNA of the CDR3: TGCAGCTTAGGCGAGGGAATCTATGAGACCCAGTACTTC.

This CDR3 reads CASSLAVGQGKIGAQYF. Here the CDR3 DNA reads TGTGCCAGCAGCTTAGCAGTAGGACAGGGAAAGATTGGAGCGCAGTATTTT. The rearrangement links TRBV7-2 to TRBJ2-3; TRBD1 agrees at 8 bases. The CDR3 loop spans 17 amino acids. Germline CDR1 SGHTA, CDR2 FQGNSA. Losses at the gene ends were 0 bases for V and 10 bases for J; bases not matched to a gene: 15.